This T cell receptor (beta chain) emerged from a study of T cell clonotyping in hematopoietic cell transplantation. Turning to the study itself: Cytoreduction preceded collection of pretransplant recipient samples.

The CDR3 loop spans 15 amino acids. Germline lookup yields CDR1 GTSNPN and CDR2 SVGIG (reference sequence). The V and J ends lost 5 bases and 2 bases respectively, with 13 bases between them. Time point in this sample: recipient sample about 28 days before transplant, after cytoreduction. TCRdb's copy holds only in-frame clones and misses some; the assay was immunoSEQ multiplex PCR. The table records more than 70,000 clones, 96% of them present only once. Comments on this clone: Antigen: not known.

Findings and caveats of the study: Few recipient clonotypes overlapped donors; over 97% were de novo at given depth. After transplant, recipient diversity fell while pathologically expanded clonotypes grew through day 180.

This specimen consisted of peripheral blood mononuclear cells, obtained before stem cell transplant. This chain connects TRBV30 to TRBJ2-6; D gene ambiguous. The TCR was taken from a woman aged 50 to 60 with acute myeloid leukemia. Some clones in this sample may be carry-over from other donors' samples. The CDR3 sequence: CAWGFGITGANVLTF. The CDR3 DNA follows: TGTGCCTGGGGGTTTGGGATCACTGGGGCCAACGTCCTGACTTTC.